These 5 T cell receptor beta chains were all obtained from the same sample, sequenced in a study of shared clonotypes between healthy human individuals. Produced via immunoSEQ multiplex PCR; TCRdb's table is partial and in-frame only. The data show about 1.5 million clones, 95% to 99% seen once. Specimen: naive CD4+ T cells sorted from blood. Regarding subset: CD45RA+ positively selected. The source of these receptors is a young man in good health.

This clone was seen a single time. V gene TRBV7-2 combines with J gene TRBJ2-3, with TRBD1 identical over 7 bases. V lost 5 bases to trimming and J lost 4 bases; unmatched junction nucleotides: 9. This CDR3 is 15 amino acids long. The V gene's germline CDR1 is SGHTA and CDR2 FQGNSA. CDR3 in DNA: TGTGCCAGCAGCCAGAAGACAGGGTTGGCAGATACGCAGTATTTT. Its translation: CASSQKTGLADTQYF.

The rearrangement joins TRBV7-9 to TRBJ2-1; 9 nucleotides match TRBD2. The CDR3 length is 15 residues. Germline CDR1 is SEHNR and CDR2 is FQNEAQ (reference sequence). The V and J ends lost 5 bases and 9 bases, in that order; junction bases with no gene match: 11. The CDR3 is CASSQTGLAYSEQFF. CDR3 in DNA: TGTGCCAGCAGCCAAACGGGACTAGCCTATAGTGAGCAGTTCTTC. The full variable domain, completed using reference TRBV7-9 and TRBJ2-1, is DTGVSQNPRHKITKRGQNVTFRCDPISEHNRLYWYRQTLGQGPEFLTYFQNEAQLEKSRLLSDRFSAERPKGSFSTLEIQRTEQGDSAMYLCASSQTGLAYSEQFFGPGTRLTVL.

V and J are TRBV27 and TRBJ2-3, with TRBD2 identical over 7 bases. J gave up 4 bases and V 7 bases, and 14 bases lay outside the gene matches. The germline V gene encodes CDR1 MNHEY and CDR2 SMNVEV (reference sequence). The CDR3 loop spans 16 amino acids. The CDR3 nucleotides are TGTGCCAGCAACGCCCGGCGGGAGTTATTCTCAGATACGCAGTATTTT. This codes for CASNARRELFSDTQYF.

Points on this clone: The same CDR3 also results from other DNA sequences found in this sample. CDR3: CASSLAGVSTDTQYF. Here the CDR3 DNA reads TGCGCCAGCAGCTTGGCCGGGGTAAGCACAGATACGCAGTATTTT. The V call is TRBV5-1, the J call TRBJ2-3, with TRBD2 as a possible D gene (5 bases). The CDR3 spans 15 residues. V was cut by 0 bases and J by 0 bases, with 8 bases left in between. CDR1 is SGHRS and CDR2 is YFSETQ in the germline V gene.

V and J are TRBV7-9 and TRBJ2-4; D perhaps matches TRBD2 (6 bases). The CDR3 consists of 13 residues. V was pared by 5 bases and J by 9 bases, with 14 bases between. Per germline, CDR1 SEHNR and CDR2 FQNEAQ (reference sequence). CDR3: CASSPLSEGIQYF. The CDR3 DNA follows: TGTGCCAGCAGCCCCCTCTCGGAGGGCATTCAGTACTTC.